Listed here is a single T cell receptor beta chain. This record belongs to a study of blood T cell repertoires in COVID-19. Profiled with immunoSEQ multiplex PCR; TCRdb holds only in-frame clones, not every one. The table records approximately 100,000 clones, about four fifths of them present only once. The receptor's source is a man in his sixties or seventies with acute or convalescent COVID-19. Sequenced: peripheral blood.

The CDR3 nucleotides read TGTGCCAGCAGCGTAGATGGGGGCAGGAGCTACACCTTC. Translating gives CASSVDGGRSYTF. The V gene is TRBV9, the J gene TRBJ1-2, with TRBD1 as a possible D gene (6 bases). The CDR3 is made up of 13 amino acids. The V end was cut by 0 bases, the J end by 9 bases, with 12 bases between. Per the germline V gene, CDR1 is SGDLS and CDR2 is YYNGEE.